Below, 13 T cell receptor beta chains from the same sample are listed, as sequenced in a study of blood T cell repertoires in COVID-19. Clones were read by immunoSEQ multiplex PCR, and TCRdb kept only the in-frame ones, dropping some. The sample holds 250,000 or so clones; 80% to 85% are singletons and the top ten take around 3.6%. Sequencing used PBMCs or T cells enriched from blood (not recorded which). These receptors were taken from a man over 45 who had recovered from COVID-19.

The V gene is TRBV19, the J gene TRBJ2-7; D not resolved. Germline assignment: CDR1 LNHDA and CDR2 SQIVND (reference sequence). The CDR3 spans 12 residues. V was pared by 6 bases and J by 0 bases, with 6 bases between. The CDR3 sequence: CASSGGSYEQYF. CDR3 bases: TGTGCCAGTAGCGGCGGCTCCTACGAGCAGTACTTC.

The chain has TRBV5-1 and TRBJ1-4; 7 bases line up with TRBD1. The CDR3 runs to 17 residues. Germline-derived CDR1 and CDR2 are SGHRS and YFSETQ. V dropped 4 bases and J dropped 3; count of bases not matched to a gene: 12. In nucleotides, the CDR3 is TGCGCCAGCAGCCCCGCTCAAGGACAGGAAGCTAATGAAAAACTGTTTTTT. This translates into CASSPAQGQEANEKLFF. The entire variable domain, with the rest obtained from reference TRBV5-1 and TRBJ1-4, is as follows: KAGVTQTPRYLIKTRGQQVTLSCSPISGHRSVSWYQQTPGQGLQFLFEYFSETQRNKGNFPGRFSGRQFSNSRSEMNVSTLELGDSALYLCASSPAQGQEANEKLFFGSGTQLSVL.

The CDR3 region is CASSSVYSPLHF. CDR3 nucleotides: TGTGCCAGCAGTTCCGTTTATTCACCCCTCCACTTT. The chain joins TRBV28 to TRBJ1-6; D call uncertain. Trimming cost V 4 bases and J 8 bases, with 6 bases left between them. Germline V gene sequence: CDR1 MDHEN, CDR2 SYDVKM. This CDR3 has 12 amino acids. The variable domain in full, with the rest retrieved from reference TRBV28 and TRBJ1-6, is DVKVTQSSRYLVKRTGEKVFLECVQDMDHENMFWYRQDPGLGLRLIYFSYDVKMKEKGDIPEGYSVSREKKERFSLILESASTNQTSMYLCASSSVYSPLHFGNGTRLTVT.

The chain carries TRBV7-2 and TRBJ1-2, with D possibly matching TRBD1 (6 bases). V was cut by 5 bases and J by 3 bases, with 13 bases left in between. Per germline, CDR1 SGHTA and CDR2 FQGNSA. CDR3 length: 14 amino acids. The CDR3 sequence is CASSTKTGDYGYTF. DNA of the CDR3: TGTGCCAGCAGCACAAAGACAGGCGACTATGGCTACACCTTC.

This clone was seen a few times. The rearrangement joins TRBV9 to TRBJ2-7, with TRBD2 matching 8 bases. The CDR3 is made up of 16 amino acids. Germline assignment: CDR1 SGDLS and CDR2 YYNGEE. V dropped 2 bases and J dropped 0; count of bases not matched to a gene: 7. The CDR3 DNA reads TGTGCCAGCAGCGTTAGCGGGACGGTGGGCTCCTACGAGCAGTACTTC. Protein: CASSVSGTVGSYEQYF.

This sequence joins TRBV18 and TRBJ2-2; D might be TRBD1 (6 bases). The CDR3 is 16 amino acids. Trimming took 6 bases from V and 2 from J, leaving 16 bases between them. Per the germline V gene, CDR1 is KGHSH and CDR2 is LQKENI. The CDR3 region has the DNA TGTGCCAGCTCCCCGAGTTGGGGGCGAAACACCGGGGAGCTGTTTTTT. Translated, it gives CASSPSWGRNTGELFF.

V gene TRBV27 combines with J gene TRBJ2-2; D perhaps matches TRBD1 (6 bases). CDR1 is MNHEY and CDR2 is SMNVEV in the germline V gene (reference sequence). V was cut by 5 bases and J by 5 bases, with 12 bases left in between. The CDR3 has 14 residues. The CDR3 bases are TGTGCCAGCAGTCTCCGCAGGGGTACCGGGGAGCTGTTTTTT. Its protein product is CASSLRRGTGELFF.

The rearrangement uses TRBV29-1 and TRBJ2-7; possibly TRBD2 for D (7 bases). Germline values: CDR1 SQVTM, CDR2 ANQGSEA. This CDR3 is 16 amino acids long. The V gene lost 1 base and the J gene lost 3 bases, with 19 bases spanning the gap. The CDR3 sequence is CSVEARGAGASYEQYF. CDR3 DNA: TGCAGCGTTGAAGCCCGTGGGGCGGGGGCGAGCTACGAGCAGTACTTC.

The V call is TRBV7-9, the J call TRBJ1-2; D unclear. V was clipped by 3 bases and J by 2 bases, with 7 bases between them. In germline, CDR1 is SEHNR, CDR2 FQNEAQ (reference sequence). CDR3 length: 13 amino acids. The CDR3 sequence is CASSFDGNYGYTF. CDR3 DNA: TGTGCCAGCAGCTTCGACGGGAACTATGGCTACACCTTC. Complete variable domain (other parts from reference TRBV7-9 and TRBJ1-2): DTGVSQNPRHKITKRGQNVTFRCDPISEHNRLYWYRQTLGQGPEFLTYFQNEAQLEKSRLLSDRFSAERPKGSFSTLEIQRTEQGDSAMYLCASSFDGNYGYTFGSGTRLTVV.

The genes are TRBV5-1 and TRBJ2-5, with 7 bases matching TRBD2. V trimming: 2 bases; J trimming: 1 base; junction bases outside the gene matches: 2. The CDR3 covers 14 residues. CDR1 and CDR2 from the germline V gene are SGHRS and YFSETQ. CDR3 DNA: TGCGCCAGCAGCTTAGGCGGGAGCCAAGAGACCCAGTACTTC. This gives the protein CASSLGGSQETQYF.

In this sample, this clone turned up a few times. The V and J genes are TRBV18 and TRBJ1-6, with D possibly being TRBD1 (5 bases). V was shortened by 3 bases and J by 6 bases, with 18 bases between the two germline ends. The CDR3 spans 17 residues. Germline assignment: CDR1 KGHSH and CDR2 LQKENI. The CDR3 DNA reads TGTGCCAGCTCACCCGCTTTGGGAGGTGGGGGTAATTCACCCCTCCACTTT. Protein: CASSPALGGGGNSPLHF.

The chain has TRBV28 and TRBJ1-1, with D perhaps TRBD1 (5 bases). Germline values: CDR1 MDHEN, CDR2 SYDVKM. Deletions cut 4 bases from V and 3 bases from J, with 12 bases between. This CDR3 contains 14 residues. CDR3 sequence reads: CASSSGQLDTEAFF. Here the CDR3 DNA reads TGTGCCAGCAGTTCCGGACAATTGGACACTGAAGCTTTCTTT.

V and J are TRBV9 and TRBJ1-6; the D is unclear. V dropped 0 bases and J dropped 6 bases, with 4 bases sitting between them. The germline V gene has CDR1 SGDLS and CDR2 YYNGEE. The CDR3 extends over 13 amino acids. This CDR3 reads CASSVDFNSPLHF. CDR3 DNA: TGTGCCAGCAGCGTAGACTTTAATTCACCCCTCCACTTT. The full variable domain, with the rest looked up from reference TRBV9 and TRBJ1-6, is DSGVTQTPKHLITATGQRVTLRCSPRSGDLSVYWYQQSLDQGLQFLIQYYNGEERAKGNILERFSAQQFPDLHSELNLSSLELGDSALYFCASSVDFNSPLHFGNGTRLTVT.